Listed below are T cell receptor beta chains from one sample, sequenced in a study of regulatory T cells in long-lasting Graves disease. From the multiplex PCR reads, TCRdb called clonotypes with MiXCR, one entry per CDR3 protein. The table has around 500,000 distinct CDR3 sequences, around 13% seen once; the top ten hold 8.9%. These data were likewise used in another study, on T cells in Graves' hyperthyroidism and ophthalmopathy.

The sample consisted of peripheral blood mononuclear cells (PBMCs), taken at new diagnosis, from a patient treated with antithyroid drugs. Receptors were obtained from a woman aged 25 to 39 with Graves disease. The CDR3 runs from the conserved cysteine through the conserved F or W. A D gene is named only where the DNA matches it firmly. Not every row has a clone size; where given, it reads once, few, many or a size class.

>many|TRBV27|TRBJ2-3|-
CASSSRDVDTQYF
TGTGCCAGCAGTTCGAGAGACGTGGATACGCAGTATTTT
>many|TRBV28|TRBJ2-5|-
CATLTGLGETQYF
TGTGCCACCCTCACGGGACTCGGGGAGACCCAGTACTTC
>many|TRBV11-3|TRBJ2-7|TRBD2
CASSLGLAGDEQYF
TGTGCCAGCAGCCTAGGACTAGCGGGAGACGAGCAGTACTTC
>many|TRBV24-1|TRBJ1-5|TRBD1
CATSDSGGNQPQHF
TGTGCCACCAGTGACTCAGGGGGTAATCAGCCCCAGCATTTT
>-|TRBV6-1|TRBJ2-3|TRBD1
CASRRPGQGGGSGTDTQYF
TGTGCCAGCAGGAGACCGGGACAGGGCGGCGGGAGCGGGACAGATACGCAGTATTTT
>-|TRBV3-1|TRBJ2-1|TRBD1
CASSPGQRALTEQFF
TGTGCCAGCAGCCCGGGACAGAGGGCGCTTACGGAGCAGTTCTTC
>-|TRBV19|TRBJ2-7|-
CASRGLNSYEQYF
TGTGCCTCCCGCGGGCTCAACTCCTACGAGCAGTACTTC
>few|TRBV19|TRBJ2-1|-
CASSKASRPPYNEQFF
TGTGCCAGTAGTAAGGCTAGCAGACCCCCCTACAATGAGCAGTTCTTC
>-|TRBV4-1|TRBJ2-3|TRBD1
CASRGWDRYTDTQYF
TGCGCCAGCAGGGGTTGGGACAGATACACAGATACGCAGTATTTT
>many|TRBV10-3|TRBJ1-2|-
CAISGQGSYGYTF
TGTGCCATCAGCGGGCAGGGGAGCTATGGCTACACCTTC
>many|TRBV27|TRBJ2-3|-
CASSLFPLADTQYF
TGTGCCAGCAGTTTATTCCCCCTGGCAGATACGCAGTATTTT
>few|TRBV5-5|TRBJ2-7|-
CASSLGQVGLVLTYEQYF
TGTGCCAGCAGCTTGGGGCAGGTAGGACTCGTCCTGACCTACGAGCAGTACTTC